A selection of T cell receptor beta chains follows, all from one sample in a study of blood T cells in healthy people across ages. TCRdb reanalysed the 5' RACE reads using MiXCR and keeps one entry per CDR3 protein. The sample holds more than 1 million distinct CDR3 sequences, around 43% seen once. The sequenced material came from blood. These receptors all come from a woman aged 60-75 years in good health. CDR3s include the opening cysteine and the closing phenylalanine or tryptophan. Each record gives: J gene, D gene, V gene, clone size, CDR3 protein, CDR3 DNA. A D gene is named only where the DNA matches it firmly. Only part of the rows carry a size: once, few, many, or a class if the clone is expanded.

J: TRBJ1-6; D: TRBD1; V: TRBV12-3/TRBV12-4; size: .; CDR3: CASSPGQGVGSPLHF; DNA: TGTGCCAGCAGTCCGGGACAGGGCGTAGGCTCACCCCTCCACTTT
J: TRBJ2-7; D: TRBD1; V: TRBV11-2; size: .; CDR3: CASSLVFDRGLYEQYF; DNA: TGTGCCAGCAGCTTAGTTTTCGACAGGGGTCTCTACGAGCAGTACTTC
J: TRBJ2-5; D: TRBD1; V: TRBV20-1; size: .; CDR3: CSARAQTGPRETQYF; DNA: TGCAGTGCTAGAGCCCAGACAGGGCCGAGGGAGACCCAGTACTTC
J: TRBJ2-1; D: .; V: TRBV6-6; size: few; CDR3: CASSPIPGSSYNEQFF; DNA: TGTGCCAGCAGCCCCATCCCGGGAAGCTCCTACAATGAGCAGTTCTTC
J: TRBJ2-1; D: .; V: TRBV20-1; size: .; CDR3: CSVGDTEYNEQFF; DNA: TGCAGTGTAGGTGACACAGAGTACAATGAGCAGTTCTTC
J: TRBJ2-3; D: .; V: TRBV6-2/TRBV6-3; size: .; CDR3: CASSYSRAVATDTQYF; DNA: TGTGCCAGCAGTTACTCCCGGGCTGTAGCCACAGATACGCAGTATTTT
J: TRBJ1-5; D: .; V: TRBV20-1; size: .; CDR3: CSALQGPNQPQHF; DNA: TGCAGTGCTCTACAGGGACCGAATCAGCCCCAGCATTTT
J: TRBJ2-2; D: .; V: TRBV9; size: .; CDR3: CASSVRTGSDANTGELFF; DNA: TGTGCCAGCAGCGTTAGAACAGGGAGTGACGCGAACACCGGGGAGCTGTTTTTT
J: TRBJ2-7; D: TRBD2; V: TRBV9; size: few; CDR3: CASSVGNLADGEQYF; DNA: TGTGCCAGCAGCGTAGGTAACCTAGCGGATGGCGAGCAGTACTTC
J: TRBJ2-7; D: TRBD1; V: TRBV7-9; size: .; CDR3: CASSPSTRDSIIQYF; DNA: TGTGCCAGCAGCCCTTCGACTCGGGACAGCATAATTCAGTACTTC
J: TRBJ2-2; D: TRBD2; V: TRBV10-3; size: many; CDR3: CAISESRLAGFTGELFF; DNA: TGTGCCATCAGTGAGTCGAGGCTAGCGGGGTTCACCGGGGAGCTGTTTTTT
J: TRBJ2-1; D: .; V: TRBV5-1; size: once; CDR3: CASSLGRRGPSASYGNEQFF; DNA: TGCGCCAGCAGCTTGGGTCGAAGGGGCCCTAGCGCATCCTATGGCAATGAGCAGTTCTTC
J: TRBJ1-1; D: .; V: TRBV20-1; size: .; CDR3: CSAIFGGRNTEAFF; DNA: TGCAGTGCCATTTTCGGCGGGCGTAACACTGAAGCTTTCTTT
J: TRBJ1-2; D: .; V: TRBV14; size: .; CDR3: CASSQKSALGYTF; DNA: TGTGCCAGCAGCCAAAAGTCGGCCTTAGGCTACACCTTC
J: TRBJ2-1; D: TRBD2; V: TRBV5-1; size: .; CDR3: CASSFGLAGHNEQFF; DNA: TGCGCCAGCAGCTTCGGTCTAGCGGGGCACAATGAGCAGTTCTTC
J: TRBJ2-7; D: TRBD1; V: TRBV19; size: .; CDR3: CASSKQDRGSEQYF; DNA: TGTGCCAGTAGTAAACAGGACAGGGGCTCCGAGCAGTACTTC
J: TRBJ2-1; D: TRBD1; V: TRBV30; size: few; CDR3: CAWGTGRRPYNEQFF; DNA: TGTGCCTGGGGGACAGGGAGGAGACCCTACAATGAGCAGTTCTTC
J: TRBJ2-4; D: .; V: TRBV12-3/TRBV12-4; size: .; CDR3: CASREEAEDIQYF; DNA: TGTGCCAGCAGGGAGGAGGCCGAGGACATTCAGTACTTC
J: TRBJ1-5; D: TRBD1; V: TRBV20-1; size: .; CDR3: CSATGQGLQPQHF; DNA: TGCAGTGCCACGGGACAGGGACTTCAGCCCCAGCATTTT
J: TRBJ2-3; D: .; V: TRBV7-3; size: few; CDR3: CASSDVGADTQYF; DNA: TGTGCCAGCAGCGACGTAGGGGCAGATACGCAGTATTTT
J: TRBJ2-4; D: .; V: TRBV6-1; size: .; CDR3: CASRPAGVKAKNIQYF; DNA: TGTGCCAGCAGGCCTGCAGGGGTTAAAGCCAAAAACATTCAGTACTTC
J: TRBJ2-7; D: TRBD1; V: TRBV5-1; size: .; CDR3: CASSPGQTYYEQYF; DNA: TGCGCCAGCAGCCCGGGACAGACCTACTACGAGCAGTACTTC
J: TRBJ1-6; D: .; V: TRBV20-1; size: .; CDR3: CSAFKTESPLHF; DNA: TGCAGTGCTTTTAAGACGGAATCACCCCTCCACTTT
J: TRBJ2-7; D: .; V: TRBV12-3/TRBV12-4; size: .; CDR3: CASSIKWSSYEQYF; DNA: TGTGCCAGCAGTATAAAATGGAGCTCCTACGAGCAGTACTTC
J: TRBJ2-1; D: TRBD2; V: TRBV9; size: .; CDR3: CASSVGYTGLAAGEQFF; DNA: TGTGCCAGCAGCGTAGGATATACGGGACTAGCCGCCGGTGAGCAGTTCTTC
J: TRBJ2-3; D: .; V: TRBV12-3/TRBV12-4; size: .; CDR3: CASSPRQRTDMQYF; DNA: TGTGCCAGCAGTCCTAGACAGCGCACAGATATGCAGTATTTT
J: TRBJ2-1; D: .; V: TRBV29-1; size: .; CDR3: CSVLRGTYNEQFF; DNA: TGCAGCGTCCTCAGGGGTACCTACAATGAGCAGTTCTTC
J: TRBJ2-7; D: .; V: TRBV21-1; size: once; CDR3: CASRDRGHRYEQYF; DNA: TGTGCCAGCAGGGATCGGGGGCATAGGTACGAGCAGTACTTC
J: TRBJ2-5; D: .; V: TRBV2; size: .; CDR3: CASSEATHQETQYF; DNA: TGTGCCAGCAGTGAAGCCACCCACCAAGAGACCCAGTACTTC
J: TRBJ2-1; D: .; V: TRBV28; size: .; CDR3: CASSPRTWRQQETQFF; DNA: TGTGCCAGCAGTCCCCGCACTTGGAGACAGCAAGAGACCCAGTTCTTC
J: TRBJ2-7; D: TRBD1; V: TRBV20-1; size: few; CDR3: CSASDQQGTYEQYF; DNA: TGCAGTGCTAGCGATCAACAGGGGACCTACGAGCAGTACTTC
J: TRBJ2-2; D: .; V: TRBV2; size: once; CDR3: CASMANTGELFF; DNA: TGTGCCAGCATGGCGAACACCGGGGAGCTGTTTTTT
J: TRBJ2-1; D: .; V: TRBV7-2; size: .; CDR3: CASSPQILTRGLYNEQFF; DNA: TGTGCCAGCAGCCCTCAAATCCTCACCAGGGGTCTGTACAATGAGCAGTTCTTC
J: TRBJ2-1; D: TRBD2; V: TRBV30; size: .; CDR3: CAWTEGLVTYNEQFF; DNA: TGTGCCTGGACCGAGGGACTAGTTACCTACAATGAGCAGTTCTTC
J: TRBJ2-3; D: .; V: TRBV25-1; size: .; CDR3: CASSEIENSRTDTQYF; DNA: TGTGCCAGCAGTGAAATTGAGAACTCCCGCACAGATACGCAGTATTTT
J: TRBJ2-7; D: .; V: TRBV18; size: few; CDR3: CASSPTSTSYEQYF; DNA: TGTGCCAGCTCACCAACATCTACATCCTACGAGCAGTACTTC
J: TRBJ1-4; D: TRBD1; V: TRBV2; size: few; CDR3: CASRGGQGATNEKLFF; DNA: TGTGCCAGCAGGGGAGGACAGGGAGCAACTAATGAAAAACTGTTTTTT
J: TRBJ1-2; D: TRBD1; V: TRBV27; size: few; CDR3: CASSFLPRGYSGYTF; DNA: TGTGCCAGCAGTTTTTTGCCCAGGGGGTATTCTGGCTACACCTTC
J: TRBJ2-1; D: .; V: TRBV28; size: once; CDR3: CASSFNIVNEQFF; DNA: TGTGCCAGCAGTTTTAATATCGTAAATGAGCAGTTCTTC
J: TRBJ2-1; D: .; V: TRBV24-1; size: .; CDR3: CATSDSGADLNEQFF; DNA: TGTGCCACCAGTGATTCTGGAGCTGACTTGAATGAGCAGTTCTTC
J: TRBJ1-5; D: .; V: TRBV2; size: .; CDR3: CASSPGLGQYSNQPQHF; DNA: TGTGCCAGCAGTCCGGGCCTTGGCCAATATAGCAATCAGCCCCAGCATTTT
J: TRBJ2-7; D: TRBD2; V: TRBV7-2; size: few; CDR3: CASSYGTSRRVFEQYF; DNA: TGTGCCAGCAGCTACGGGACTAGCAGGCGGGTTTTCGAGCAGTACTTC
J: TRBJ1-6; D: .; V: TRBV28; size: once; CDR3: CASSLTGAGPSPLHF; DNA: TGTGCCAGCAGTTTGACGGGCGCAGGGCCCTCACCCCTCCACTTT
J: TRBJ2-1; D: .; V: TRBV20-1; size: .; CDR3: CSAAAGTSNEQFF; DNA: TGCAGTGCTGCCGCTGGGACCAGCAATGAGCAGTTCTTC
J: TRBJ1-1; D: .; V: TRBV7-2; size: once; CDR3: CASSLAFGGTEAFF; DNA: TGTGCCAGCAGCTTGGCCTTTGGGGGCACTGAAGCTTTCTTT